This section outlines one T cell receptor (beta chain) sequence together with its context. The target antigen is unknown. The germline gives CDR1 MRHNA, CDR2 SNTAGT. The germline V and J ends were trimmed by 2 bases and 2 bases, with 20 bases remaining between them. The CDR3 sequence is 18 residues long. The sample belongs to a study of graft-versus-host responses after intestinal transplantation. Study summary: Multivisceral, liver-intestinal, or isolated intestinal grafts went to recipients. Overall study findings and caveats: Patients with graft-donor T cell macrochimerism had high graft-versus-host to host-versus-graft clonal ratios in allografts. Detection of GvH clones occurred in recipient marrow, and some had their first appearance in ileum or blood.

Profiled with immunoSEQ multiplex PCR; TCRdb holds only in-frame clones, not every one. Altogether about 39,000 clones are present, around 96% being singletons, with the ten largest covering about 0.22%. The rearrangement uses TRBV6-4 and TRBJ2-3, with unresolved D. The source material was unstimulated CD8+ T cells sorted from spleen or lymph node cells, sampled before transplant. The source is a human donor who was the organ donor for an intestinal transplant. Here the CDR3 reads CASSDDSPGPVATDTQYF. The CDR3, as DNA: TGTGCCAGCAGTGACGACTCTCCAGGCCCCGTAGCCACAGATACGCAGTATTTT.